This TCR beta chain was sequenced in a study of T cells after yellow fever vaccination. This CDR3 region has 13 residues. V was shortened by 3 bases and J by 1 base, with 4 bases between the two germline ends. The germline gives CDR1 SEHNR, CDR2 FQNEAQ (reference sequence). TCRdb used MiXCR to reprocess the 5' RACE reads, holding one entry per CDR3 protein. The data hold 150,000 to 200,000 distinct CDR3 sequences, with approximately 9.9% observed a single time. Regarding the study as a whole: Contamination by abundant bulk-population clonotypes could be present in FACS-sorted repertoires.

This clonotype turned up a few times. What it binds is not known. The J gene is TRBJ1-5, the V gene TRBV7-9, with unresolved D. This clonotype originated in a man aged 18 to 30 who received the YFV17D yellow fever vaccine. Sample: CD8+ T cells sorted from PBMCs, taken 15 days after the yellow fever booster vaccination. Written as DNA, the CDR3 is TGTGCCAGCAGCTTGCGGAGCAATCAGCCCCAGCATTTT. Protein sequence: CASSLRSNQPQHF.